A single sample gave rise to the 28 T cell receptor beta chains below, sequenced in a study of blood T cell repertoires in COVID-19. Using immunoSEQ multiplex PCR, the repertoire was profiled, and TCRdb retains in-frame clones only, with some absent. The sample includes roughly 100,000 clones, around 90% of them seen just once. Sequencing input: peripheral blood. The source of these receptors is a woman aged 60-70 years with acute or convalescent COVID-19.

This chain joins TRBV2 and TRBJ2-7; 9 bases fit TRBD1. Germline CDR1 reads SNHLY; CDR2 reads FYNNEI. The CDR3 totals 14 residues. The V and J ends lost 6 bases and 9 bases, in that order; junction bases with no gene match: 12. The CDR3 DNA is TGTGCCAGCAGAGTATACAGGGGGCGCGGAGGGCAGTACTTC. Translation: CASRVYRGRGGQYF.

This chain joins TRBV13 and TRBJ1-1; D may be TRBD1 (5 bases). V was clipped by 5 bases and J by 0 bases, with 16 bases between them. The CDR3 is made up of 16 amino acids. CDR1 is PRHDT and CDR2 is FYEKMQ in the germline V gene (reference sequence). The CDR3 loop is CASSPTGTSMNTEAFF. The CDR3 nucleotides are TGTGCCAGCAGCCCAACAGGAACCTCCATGAACACTGAAGCTTTCTTT.

The V gene is TRBV7-9, the J gene TRBJ1-2; TRBD1 agrees at 7 bases. This CDR3 is built from 15 residues. Germline-derived CDR1 and CDR2 are SEHNR and FQNEAQ (reference sequence). After removal of 5 bases from V and 4 bases from J, the junction contained 10 bases not matched to a gene. The DNA for the CDR3 is TGTGCCAGCAGCGGAGCCGGGACAGTTCTCTATGGCTACACCTTC. Protein sequence: CASSGAGTVLYGYTF.

The rearrangement joins TRBV11-2 to TRBJ1-5; perhaps TRBD1 as D (5 bases). V was trimmed by 2 bases and J by 0 bases, leaving 8 bases between them. The CDR3 spans 15 residues. Germline V gene data show CDR1 as SGHAT and CDR2 as FQNNGV. This chain's CDR3 is CASSLSGYSNQPQHF. In nucleotides, the CDR3 is TGTGCCAGCAGCTTATCAGGGTATAGCAATCAGCCCCAGCATTTT.

The chain carries TRBV3-1 (or the pseudogene TRBV3-2) and TRBJ1-2, with D maybe TRBD1 (6 bases). The CDR3 length is 13 residues. Germline CDR1 is LGHDT and CDR2 is YNNKEL (reference sequence). The V gene lost 1 base and the J gene lost 8 bases, with 11 bases spanning the gap. The CDR3 nucleotides read TGTGCCAGCAGCCAAGTTAGGACAGACGGCTACACCTTC. Residues: CASSQVRTDGYTF.

V is TRBV3-1 (or the pseudogene TRBV3-2) and J is TRBJ2-5, with D perhaps matching TRBD1 (6 bases). Germline V CDR1 and CDR2: LGHDT, YNNKEL (reference sequence). The CDR3 loop spans 16 amino acids. Deletions cut 3 bases from V and 3 bases from J, with 17 bases between. Here the CDR3 DNA reads TGTGCCAGCAGCCAGGGGACAACGACTCTAGAAGAGACCCAGTACTTC. Its translation: CASSQGTTTLEETQYF.

The chain couples TRBV7-9 to TRBJ1-5; unclear D gene. Germline assignment: CDR1 SEHNR and CDR2 FQNEAQ (reference sequence). The CDR3 has 12 amino acids. The V and J ends lost 5 bases and 5 bases respectively, with 7 bases between them. The DNA for the CDR3 is TGTGCCAGCAGCCCTGAGGATCAGCCCCAGCATTTT. This codes for CASSPEDQPQHF.

J is TRBJ1-2 and V is TRBV7-2, with TRBD1 identical over 9 bases. CDR1 SGHTA and CDR2 FQGNSA come from the germline V gene. V lost 0 bases to trimming and J lost 6 bases; unmatched junction nucleotides: 5. The CDR3 loop spans 15 amino acids. Here the CDR3 reads CASSLAGQGWNGYTF. DNA of the CDR3: TGTGCCAGCAGCTTAGCGGGACAGGGCTGGAATGGCTACACCTTC.

This clone has a single count. This chain joins TRBV19 and TRBJ1-6; 10 nucleotides align to TRBD1. V dropped 5 bases and J dropped 9; count of bases not matched to a gene: 1. Germline-derived CDR1 and CDR2 are LNHDA and SQIVND (reference sequence). The CDR3 length is 13 residues. The CDR3 DNA sequence: TGTGCCAGTAGTCGGGACAGGGGTTCACCCCTCCACTTT. Translated: CASSRDRGSPLHF.

The chain combines TRBV10-3 with TRBJ2-7, with 8 positions matching TRBD2. Germline V gives CDR1 ENHRY, CDR2 SYGVKD. The CDR3 runs to 15 residues. The junction had 9 bases not matched to a gene; V was cut back by 3 bases and J by 5 bases. The CDR3 DNA reads TGTGCCATCAGTGAAGGGAGCGGGGGTAGGAACGAGCAGTACTTC. Translating it yields CAISEGSGGRNEQYF.

The count of this clone is one. The chain couples TRBV27 to TRBJ2-1; 10 nucleotides align to TRBD1. The length of the CDR3 is 16 residues. Germline CDR1 MNHEY, CDR2 SMNVEV (reference sequence). Trimming took 3 bases from V and 8 from J; bases not matched to a gene: 10. The CDR3 region is CASSLFSGTGAHEQFF. Written as DNA, the CDR3 is TGTGCCAGCAGTTTGTTCTCCGGGACAGGGGCCCATGAGCAGTTCTTC.

The J gene is TRBJ2-3, the V gene TRBV9, with TRBD2 matching 8 bases. The CDR3 runs 15 residues. Germline V gives CDR1 SGDLS, CDR2 YYNGEE. Trimming at V came to 3 bases and at J to 11 bases, leaving 14 bases not matched to a gene. The DNA for the CDR3 is TGTGCCAGCAGCGATACGTTGGGGGGCGGGAGGAAGCAGTATTTT. Translation: CASSDTLGGGRKQYF.

The CDR3 spells CATGGLGAEKLFF. The CDR3 nucleotides are TGTGCCACCGGAGGGTTAGGCGCCGAGAAACTGTTTTTT. This sequence joins TRBV6-5 and TRBJ1-4; D uncertain. The CDR3 extends over 13 amino acids. In germline, CDR1 is MNHEY, CDR2 SVGAGI. Trimming cost V 10 bases and J 11 bases, with 20 bases left between them.

J is TRBJ2-3 and V is TRBV3-1 (or the pseudogene TRBV3-2); D gene uncertain. Trimming took 1 base from V and 8 from J, leaving 13 bases between them. The CDR3 runs 14 residues. Germline CDR1 and CDR2: LGHDT and YNNKEL (reference sequence). CDR3 DNA sequence: TGTGCCAGCAGCCAAGGGTTTACCCTAGGTACGCAGTATTTT. Translating it yields CASSQGFTLGTQYF.

This rearrangement joins TRBV6-5 to TRBJ1-2, with 10 bases lining up with TRBD1. Unmatched junction bases numbered 8, after V lost 4 bases and J lost 12 bases. CDR1 and CDR2 (germline): MNHEY, SVGAGI. The CDR3 contains 13 residues. The CDR3 loop reads CASSLVTGGTNTF. Here the CDR3 DNA reads TGTGCCAGCAGTTTGGTGACAGGGGGCACAAACACCTTC.

This clone has just one count. The V and J genes are TRBV12-3 or TRBV12-4 and TRBJ2-3; 8 bases fit TRBD1. This CDR3 comprises 13 residues. Trimming cost V 7 bases and J 5 bases; bases outside gene matches: 5. CDR3 DNA sequence: TGTGCCAGCACCAAACAGGGGGAAGATACGCAGTATTTT. This gives the protein CASTKQGEDTQYF.

V gene TRBV24-1 combines with J gene TRBJ2-1; 10 positions match TRBD2. From germline, CDR1 is KGHDR and CDR2 SFDVKD. CDR3 size: 16 residues. With V trimmed by 4 bases and J by 7 bases, 9 bases remained unmatched. CDR3 in DNA: TGTGCCACCAGTGACCCCAGCGGGAGGGCGGGGAATGAGCAGTTCTTC. This encodes CATSDPSGRAGNEQFF.

The chain combines TRBV5-1 with TRBJ2-1, with D uncertain. The CDR3 has 13 residues. Looked up from germline, CDR1 is SGHRS and CDR2 is YFSETQ. V shed 5 bases and J shed 7 bases, with 13 bases lying between them. The CDR3 is CASRSASWNEQFF. The CDR3 DNA sequence: TGCGCCAGCAGATCGGCTAGTTGGAATGAGCAGTTCTTC.

V is TRBV19 and J is TRBJ1-1, with 7 bases that match TRBD1. Germline assignment: CDR1 LNHDA and CDR2 SQIVND (reference sequence). Trimming removed 7 bases from V and 3 bases from J; junction bases left unmatched: 5. This CDR3 region has 13 residues. The CDR3 bases are TGTGCCAGTAAAGGTCAGGGGGACACTGAAGCTTTCTTT. It codes for CASKGQGDTEAFF.

The chain is built from TRBV3-1 (or the pseudogene TRBV3-2) and TRBJ1-1; 11 bases agree with TRBD1. Germline V CDR1 and CDR2: LGHDT, YNNKEL (reference sequence). Germline trimming cut 4 bases from V and 11 bases from J; bases unmatched to any gene: 6. This CDR3 is 13 amino acids long. The DNA for the CDR3 is TGTGCCAGCAGCCCTGCGGACAGGGGGCACGCTTTCTTT. Translated: CASSPADRGHAFF.

The rearrangement joins TRBV7-8 to TRBJ2-1; TRBD2 agrees at 7 bases. The germline V gene has CDR1 SGHVS and CDR2 FQNEAQ. The CDR3 is made up of 15 amino acids. J was trimmed by 2 bases and V by 4 bases; bases with no gene match: 5. This CDR3 is CASSSRLATYNEQFF. The CDR3 DNA is TGTGCCAGCAGCTCCAGACTAGCAACCTACAATGAGCAGTTCTTC.

This chain links TRBV7-9 with TRBJ1-1; tentative D call: TRBD1 (6 bases). From germline, CDR1 is SEHNR and CDR2 FQNEAQ (reference sequence). The germline V and J ends were trimmed by 5 bases and 7 bases, with 17 bases remaining between them. The CDR3 contains 14 residues. The CDR3 bases are TGTGCCAGCAGCCCGGGACATAGCATGTTTGAAGCTTTCTTT. Translation: CASSPGHSMFEAFF.

The V gene is TRBV6-5, the J gene TRBJ1-5, with 9 nucleotides matching TRBD1. Germline V CDR1 and CDR2: MNHEY, SVGAGI. This CDR3 has 15 residues. V shed 6 bases, J shed 6 bases, and the junction held 9 bases outside the gene matches. CDR3 protein: CASRVTGGPSQPQHF. The CDR3 nucleotides read TGTGCCAGCAGGGTAACAGGGGGCCCTTCTCAGCCCCAGCATTTT.

The chain links TRBV18 to TRBJ2-1; 9 nucleotides agree with TRBD2. The junction had 3 bases not matched to a gene; V was cut back by 2 bases and J by 4 bases. This CDR3 has 15 amino acids. The germline V gene has CDR1 KGHSH and CDR2 LQKENI. DNA for the CDR3: TGTGCCAGCTCACCAGCGGGAGGGGGGTACAATGAGCAGTTCTTC. The encoded protein is CASSPAGGGYNEQFF.

Only one count was recorded for this clone. J is TRBJ2-1 and V is TRBV28; 8 bases agree with TRBD2. V gave up 5 bases and J gave up 9 bases; unmatched junction bases: 15. Germline V gene data show CDR1 as MDHEN and CDR2 as SYDVKM. CDR3 length equals 16 residues. In DNA form, the CDR3 reads TGTGCCAGCAGTCTCCGGGCACTAGCGGCGGACGCTGAGCAGTTCTTC. As protein: CASSLRALAADAEQFF. The full variable domain, in which reference TRBV28 and TRBJ2-1 provide the parts outside the CDR3, is DVKVTQSSRYLVKRTGEKVFLECVQDMDHENMFWYRQDPGLGLRLIYFSYDVKMKEKGDIPEGYSVSREKKERFSLILESASTNQTSMYLCASSLRALAADAEQFFGPGTRLTVL.

The rearrangement joins TRBV29-1 to TRBJ2-1; 13 positions agree with TRBD2. The CDR3 contains 15 residues. The V segment lost 6 bases and the J segment 10 bases; nucleotides outside the gene matches: 12. CDR1 SQVTM and CDR2 ANQGSEA come from the germline V gene. CDR3 sequence (DNA): TGCAGCGTCGGCGGACTAGCGGGAGTAGTAGGAGAGCAGTTCTTC. It codes for CSVGGLAGVVGEQFF.

The J gene is TRBJ1-6, the V gene TRBV19; D is ambiguous. CDR3 size: 12 residues. Germline V gives CDR1 LNHDA, CDR2 SQIVND (reference sequence). Trimming stripped 6 bases from V and 6 bases from J, with 6 bases between. CDR3 protein: CASRSANSPLHF. In DNA, the CDR3 is TGTGCCAGTAGGAGTGCTAATTCACCCCTCCACTTT.

CDR3 in DNA: TGTGCCAGCAGTTTCGACAGCACTGAAGCTTTCTTT. It yields the protein CASSFDSTEAFF. The rearrangement uses TRBV12-3 or TRBV12-4 and TRBJ1-1; a weak D match, TRBD1 (5 bases). Trimming pared 3 bases from V and 4 bases from J, leaving 6 bases between. This CDR3 has 12 residues.